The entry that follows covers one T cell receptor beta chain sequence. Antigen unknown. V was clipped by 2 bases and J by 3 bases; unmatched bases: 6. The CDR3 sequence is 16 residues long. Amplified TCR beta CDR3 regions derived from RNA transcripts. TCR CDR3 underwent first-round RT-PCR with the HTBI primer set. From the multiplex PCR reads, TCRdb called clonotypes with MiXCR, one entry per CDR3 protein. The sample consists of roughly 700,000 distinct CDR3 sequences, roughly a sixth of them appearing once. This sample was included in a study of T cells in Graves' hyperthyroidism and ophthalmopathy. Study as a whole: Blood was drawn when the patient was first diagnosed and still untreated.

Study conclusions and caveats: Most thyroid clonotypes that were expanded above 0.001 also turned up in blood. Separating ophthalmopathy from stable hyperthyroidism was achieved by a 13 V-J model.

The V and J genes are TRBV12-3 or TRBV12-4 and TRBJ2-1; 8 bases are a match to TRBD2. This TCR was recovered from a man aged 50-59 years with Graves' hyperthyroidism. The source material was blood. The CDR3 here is CASSLRGGGIYNEQFF. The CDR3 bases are TGTGCCAGCAGTTTACGGGGGGGAGGGATCTACAATGAGCAGTTCTTC.